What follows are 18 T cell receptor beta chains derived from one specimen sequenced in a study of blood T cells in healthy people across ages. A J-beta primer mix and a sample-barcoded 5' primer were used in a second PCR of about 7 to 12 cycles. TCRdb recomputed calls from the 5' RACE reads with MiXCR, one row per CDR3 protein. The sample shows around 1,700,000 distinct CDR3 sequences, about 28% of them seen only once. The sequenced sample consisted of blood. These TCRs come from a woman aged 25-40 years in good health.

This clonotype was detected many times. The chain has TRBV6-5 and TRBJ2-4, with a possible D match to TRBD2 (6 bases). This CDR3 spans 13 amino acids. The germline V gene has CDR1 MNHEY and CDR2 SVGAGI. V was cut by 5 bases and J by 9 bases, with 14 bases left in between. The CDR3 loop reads CASSRGPGGIQYF. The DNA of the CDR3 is TGTGCCAGCAGTCGCGGACCCGGGGGCATTCAGTACTTC.

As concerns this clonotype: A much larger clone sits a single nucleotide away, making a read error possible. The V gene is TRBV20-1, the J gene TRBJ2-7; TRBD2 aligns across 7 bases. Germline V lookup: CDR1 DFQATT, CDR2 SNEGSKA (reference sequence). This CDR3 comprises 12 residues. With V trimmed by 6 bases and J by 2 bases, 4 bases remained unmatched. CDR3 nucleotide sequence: TGCAGTGCCGAACTAGCGCCCTACGAGCAGTACTTC. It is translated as CSAELAPYEQYF.

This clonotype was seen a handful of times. CDR3 sequence reads: CSVRQGNEKLFF. CDR3 DNA sequence: TGCAGTGTAAGACAGGGGAATGAAAAACTGTTTTTT. V gene TRBV20-1 combines with J gene TRBJ1-4; 8 bases are a match to TRBD1. CDR1 is DFQATT and CDR2 is SNEGSKA in the germline V gene (reference sequence). The CDR3 has 12 amino acids. The junction had 3 bases not matched to a gene; V was cut back by 7 bases and J by 5 bases.

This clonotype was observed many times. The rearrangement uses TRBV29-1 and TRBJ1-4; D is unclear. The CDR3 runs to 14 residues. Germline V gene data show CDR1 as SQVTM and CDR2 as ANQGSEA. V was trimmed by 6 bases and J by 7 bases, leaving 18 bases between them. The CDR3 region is CSVLRNRRGEKLFF. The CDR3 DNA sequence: TGCAGCGTACTAAGGAACCGACGGGGTGAAAAACTGTTTTTT. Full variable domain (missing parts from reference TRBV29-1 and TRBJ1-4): SAVISQKPSRDICQRGTSLTIQCQVDSQVTMMFWYRQQPGQSLTLIATANQGSEATYESGFVIDKFPISRPNLTFSTLTVSNMSPEDSSIYLCSVLRNRRGEKLFFGSGTQLSVL.

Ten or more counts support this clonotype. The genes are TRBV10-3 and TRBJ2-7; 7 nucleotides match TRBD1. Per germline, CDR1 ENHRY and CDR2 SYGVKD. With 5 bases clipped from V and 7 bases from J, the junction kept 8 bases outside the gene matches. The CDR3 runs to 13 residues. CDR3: CAISSEGAGEQYF. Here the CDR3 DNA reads TGTGCCATCAGTAGTGAGGGGGCAGGGGAGCAGTACTTC.

The chain's CDR3 is CASSLAWGAGGPRDTQYF. In DNA form, the CDR3 reads TGCGCCAGCAGCTTGGCCTGGGGAGCGGGGGGGCCCAGAGATACGCAGTATTTT. The rearrangement links TRBV5-1 to TRBJ2-3, with 10 bases aligning to TRBD2. The CDR3 is 18 amino acids. V was clipped by 0 bases and J by 5 bases; unmatched bases: 12. The germline gives CDR1 SGHRS, CDR2 YFSETQ.

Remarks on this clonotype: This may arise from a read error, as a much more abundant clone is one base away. The CDR3, as DNA: TGCAGCGTCCCCCGGGGGCTAGAGACCCAGTTCTTC. Translating gives CSVPRGLETQFF. V and J are TRBV29-1 and TRBJ2-1; TRBD1 or TRBD2 may be the D gene (6 bases each). The germline CDR1 and CDR2 sequences are SQVTM and ANQGSEA. Trimming left V 6 bases short and J 13 bases short, with 19 bases between. This CDR3 contains 12 residues.

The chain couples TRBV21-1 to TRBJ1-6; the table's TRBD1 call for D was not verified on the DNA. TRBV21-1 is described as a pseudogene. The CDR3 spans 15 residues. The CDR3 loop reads CASYKGTVRESPLHF. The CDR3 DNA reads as TGTGCCAGCTATAAGGGGACAGTCAGAGAATCACCCCTCCACTTT.

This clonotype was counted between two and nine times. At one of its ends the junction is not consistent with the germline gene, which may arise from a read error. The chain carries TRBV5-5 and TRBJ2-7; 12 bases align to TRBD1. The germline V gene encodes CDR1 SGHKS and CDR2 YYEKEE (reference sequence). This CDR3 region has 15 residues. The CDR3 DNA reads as TGTGCCAGCAGAAAAGGGACAGGGGGCCCCTACGGGCAGTACTTC. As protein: CASRKGTGGPYGQYF.

The CDR3 bases are TGTGCCATCAGTGAGACAGGGTCTGGGCCCCAGCATTTT. This sequence encodes CAISETGSGPQHF. The chain employs TRBV10-3 and TRBJ1-5; possible D gene TRBD1, 6 bases. This CDR3 contains 13 residues. V was pared by 2 bases and J by 9 bases, with 11 bases between. Germline V gene lookup returns CDR1 ENHRY and CDR2 SYGVKD.

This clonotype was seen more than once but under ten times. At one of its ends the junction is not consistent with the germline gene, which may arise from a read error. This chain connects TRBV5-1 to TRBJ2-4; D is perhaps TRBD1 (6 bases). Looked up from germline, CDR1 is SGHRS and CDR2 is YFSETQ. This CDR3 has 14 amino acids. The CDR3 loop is CASSTDSPPFIQYF. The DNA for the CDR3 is TGTGCCAGCAGCACGGACAGTCCTCCTTTCATTCAGTACTTC.

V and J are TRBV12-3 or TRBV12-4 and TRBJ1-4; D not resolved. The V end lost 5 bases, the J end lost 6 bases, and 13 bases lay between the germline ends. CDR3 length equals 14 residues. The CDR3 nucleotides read TGTGCCAGCAGTATACACGGAGGTGATGAAAAACTGTTTTTT. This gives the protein CASSIHGGDEKLFF.

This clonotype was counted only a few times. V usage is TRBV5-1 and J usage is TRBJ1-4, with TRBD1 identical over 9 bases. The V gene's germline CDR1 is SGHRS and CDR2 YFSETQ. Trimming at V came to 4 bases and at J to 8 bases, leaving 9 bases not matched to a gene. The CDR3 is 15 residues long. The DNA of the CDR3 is TGCGCCAGCAGCCGAGACGGACAGGGGAGGGAAAAACTGTTTTTT. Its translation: CASSRDGQGREKLFF.

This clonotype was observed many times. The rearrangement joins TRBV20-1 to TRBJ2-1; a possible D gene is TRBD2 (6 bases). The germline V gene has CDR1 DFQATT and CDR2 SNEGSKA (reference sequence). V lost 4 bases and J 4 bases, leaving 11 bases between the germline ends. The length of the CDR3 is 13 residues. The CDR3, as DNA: TGCAGTGCTACCCCGGGGGTTTACAATGAGCAGTTCTTC. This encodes CSATPGVYNEQFF.

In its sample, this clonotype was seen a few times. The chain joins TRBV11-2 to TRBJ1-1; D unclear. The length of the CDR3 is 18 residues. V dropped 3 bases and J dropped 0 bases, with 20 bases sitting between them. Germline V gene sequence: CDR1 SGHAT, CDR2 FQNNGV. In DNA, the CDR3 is TGTGCCAGCAGCTTGAGATATGCGGAGGAGGGCATGAACACTGAAGCTTTCTTT. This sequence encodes CASSLRYAEEGMNTEAFF. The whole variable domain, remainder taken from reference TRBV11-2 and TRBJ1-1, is EAGVAQSPRYKIIEKRQSVAFWCNPISGHATLYWYQQILGQGPKLLIQFQNNGVVDDSQLPKDRFSAERLKGVDSTLKIQPAKLEDSAVYLCASSLRYAEEGMNTEAFFGQGTRLTVV.

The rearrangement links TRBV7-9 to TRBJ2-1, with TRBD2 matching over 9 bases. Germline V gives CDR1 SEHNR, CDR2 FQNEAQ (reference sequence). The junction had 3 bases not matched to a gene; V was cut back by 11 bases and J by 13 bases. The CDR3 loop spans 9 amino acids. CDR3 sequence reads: CAPGTSQFF. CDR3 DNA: TGTGCCCCCGGGACTAGCCAGTTCTTC.

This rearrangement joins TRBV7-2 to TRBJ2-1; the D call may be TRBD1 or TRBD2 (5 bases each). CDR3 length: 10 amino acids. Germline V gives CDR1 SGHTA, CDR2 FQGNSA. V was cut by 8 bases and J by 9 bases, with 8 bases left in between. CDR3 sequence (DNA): TGTGCCAGCGGGACGGCTGAGCAGTTCTTC. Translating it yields CASGTAEQFF.

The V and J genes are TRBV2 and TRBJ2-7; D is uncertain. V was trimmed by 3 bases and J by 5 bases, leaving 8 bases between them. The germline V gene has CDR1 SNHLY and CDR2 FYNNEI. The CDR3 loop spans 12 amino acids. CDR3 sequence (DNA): TGTGCCAGCAGTGAGCGACACCACGAGCAGTACTTC. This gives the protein CASSERHHEQYF.